Each of the 23 T cell receptor beta chains below was sequenced from the same sample in a study of T cells in Graves' hyperthyroidism and ophthalmopathy. RNA transcripts yielded amplified TCR beta CDR3 regions. HTBI primers were the set used in a first-round RT-PCR of the TCR CDR3. TCRdb re-called the multiplex PCR reads through MiXCR, storing one row per CDR3 protein. This sample has roughly 580,000 distinct CDR3 sequences; 46% occur once, and the top ten carry roughly 8.2%. The material sequenced was peripheral blood or thyroid tissue (not recorded which). The origin of the receptors is a young woman with Graves' hyperthyroidism.

This clonotype has only a few counts. The chain couples TRBV29-1 to TRBJ2-7, with 11 bases lining up with TRBD2. Germline CDR1 SQVTM, CDR2 ANQGSEA. The CDR3 covers 14 residues. V was pared by 6 bases and J by 3 bases, with 7 bases of the junction left unmatched. For the CDR3, the DNA is TGCAGCGTCGCCGGACTAGCGGGTTTCTACGAGCAGTACTTC. Residues: CSVAGLAGFYEQYF.

This clonotype has ten or more counts. Written as DNA, the CDR3 is TGTGCCAGCAGGGGGGGACAGGGCCGCTCTGGGGCCAACGTCCTGACTTTC. Amino acid sequence: CASRGGQGRSGANVLTF. The V and J genes are TRBV2 and TRBJ2-6, with 9 bases identical to TRBD1. Germline values: CDR1 SNHLY, CDR2 FYNNEI. V shed 6 bases and J 0 bases; nucleotides not matched to a gene: 6. The CDR3 has 17 amino acids.

As regards this clonotype: A much larger clone is a single base away; this may be a read error. The chain couples TRBV20-1 to TRBJ1-2; possibly TRBD1 for D (5 bases). The germline V gene has CDR1 DFQATT and CDR2 SNEGSKA (reference sequence). The CDR3 is made up of 12 amino acids. CDR3 bases: TGCAGTGCTAGTACGGGACCCTATGGCCACACCTTC. Protein sequence: CSASTGPYGHTF.

This chain links TRBV12-3 or TRBV12-4 with TRBJ1-1; 7 positions match TRBD1. This CDR3 contains 15 residues. Trimming took 6 bases from V and 4 from J; bases not matched to a gene: 11. The CDR3 sequence: CASRNRGRLGTEAFF. In nucleotides, the CDR3 is TGTGCCAGCAGGAATAGGGGGCGATTGGGCACTGAAGCTTTCTTT.

This clonotype was seen a few times. The chain joins TRBV6-5 to TRBJ2-7; D is unclear. The CDR3 has 11 residues. V dropped 5 bases and J dropped 5 bases, with 7 bases sitting between them. The germline V gene has CDR1 MNHEY and CDR2 SVGAGI. The CDR3 nucleotides are TGTGCCAGCAGTCACTATCACGAGCAGTACTTC. Its translation: CASSHYHEQYF.

This clonotype was found once. The genes are TRBV10-2 and TRBJ1-1, with D hard to call. From germline, CDR1 is WSHSY and CDR2 SAAADI. CDR3 size: 14 residues. V dropped 8 bases and J dropped 0 bases, with 13 bases sitting between them. The CDR3 coding sequence is TGCGCCAGCCCATCGACATACTTGAACACTGAAGCTTTCTTT. Amino acid sequence: CASPSTYLNTEAFF.

Worth noting for this clonotype: The conserved phenylalanine or tryptophan normally closing the CDR3 is absent here, so this likely arose from a read error. The V call is TRBV7-3, the J call TRBJ1-2, with 9 bases aligning to TRBD1. This CDR3 has 15 residues. The trim removed 3 bases at V and 6 bases at J, leaving 8 bases unmatched. Germline V gives CDR1 SGHTA, CDR2 FQGTGA. The CDR3 loop reads CASSLGQGYSHGYTL. The CDR3 DNA follows: TGTGCCAGCAGCTTGGGACAGGGTTATTCGCATGGCTACACCCTC.

The chain links TRBV11-2 to TRBJ1-1, with D possibly matching TRBD1 (6 bases). This CDR3 spans 14 amino acids. Germline V gene data show CDR1 as SGHAT and CDR2 as FQNNGV. V lost 5 bases to trimming and J lost 6 bases, with 16 bases between them. For the CDR3, the DNA is TGTGCCAGCAGCATCGGACAGCCGACGGCTGAAGCTTTCTTT. This translates into CASSIGQPTAEAFF.

This clonotype has just one count. This chain uses TRBV7-3 with TRBJ1-4; 9 nucleotides line up with TRBD1. V lost 5 bases to trimming and J lost 7 bases; unmatched junction nucleotides: 14. The germline V gene encodes CDR1 SGHTA and CDR2 FQGTGA. This CDR3 is 17 amino acids long. CDR3 in DNA: TGTGCCAGCAGCCTCCACGGACAGGGGACGACGGGTGAAAAACTGTTTTTT. This gives the protein CASSLHGQGTTGEKLFF.

This clonotype was counted ten times or more. The genes are TRBV10-2 and TRBJ1-2, with unresolved D. Germline CDR1 WSHSY, CDR2 SAAADI. CDR3 length equals 14 residues. V shed 0 bases and J shed 4 bases, with 9 bases lying between them. The CDR3 nucleotides read TGCGCCAGCAGTGAGTCCGTTAGTTCCTATGGCTACACCTTC. Its translation is CASSESVSSYGYTF.

As for this clonotype: A much larger clone lies one base from this, so it may be a read error. The chain combines TRBV10-3 with TRBJ2-2; no reliable D call. CDR3 length: 16 amino acids. V gave up 0 bases and J gave up 5 bases, with 13 bases separating them. Germline assignment: CDR1 ENHRY and CDR2 SYGVKD. The CDR3 region has the DNA TGTGCCATCAGTGAGTCTCGCTACGGCGATACCGGGGAGCTGTTTTTT. Amino acid sequence: CAISESRYGDTGELFF.

Turning to this clonotype: A read error may produce the germline difference seen at one junction end. V and J are TRBV7-9 and TRBJ1-1, with 7 nucleotides matching TRBD1. The CDR3 is 15 amino acids. Per germline, CDR1 SEHNR and CDR2 FQNEAQ (reference sequence). CDR3 sequence (DNA): TGCGCCAGCAGCCAAGGTATAGGGGGCCTGACTGAAGCTTTCTTT. Its protein product is CASSQGIGGLTEAFF.

The chain is built from TRBV7-2 and TRBJ2-6; 8 positions agree with TRBD2. J gave up 4 bases and V 1 base, and 3 bases lay outside the gene matches. The CDR3 sequence is 16 residues long. From germline, CDR1 is SGHTA and CDR2 FQGNSA. The CDR3 DNA reads as TGTGCCAGCAGCTTAGGGCGGGGGGTCGGGGCCAACGTCCTGACTTTC. It is translated as CASSLGRGVGANVLTF.

As concerns this clonotype: A much more abundant neighbour one base away suggests this may be a read error. The chain carries TRBV7-9 and TRBJ2-7; 8 nucleotides match TRBD2. The CDR3 has 14 amino acids. Germline assignment: CDR1 SEHNR and CDR2 FQNEAQ (reference sequence). Germline trimming cut 4 bases from V and 3 bases from J; bases unmatched to any gene: 5. This CDR3 is CASSSTAGGYEQYF. As DNA, the CDR3 is TGTGCCAGCAGCTCGACGGCGGGGGGCTACGAGCAGTACTTC. Combining the CDR3 with reference TRBV7-9 and TRBJ2-7 gives the whole variable domain DTGVSQNPRHKITKRGQNVTFRCDPISEHNRLYWYRQTLGQGPEFLTYFQNEAQLEKSRLLSDRFSAERPKGSFSTLEIQRTEQGDSAMYLCASSSTAGGYEQYFGPGTRLTVT.

This clonotype appeared many times. The V gene is TRBV7-2, the J gene TRBJ1-2; no firm D call. Deletions cut 1 base from V and 2 bases from J, with 11 bases between. CDR3 length: 15 amino acids. CDR1 and CDR2 (germline): SGHTA, FQGNSA. Here the CDR3 reads CASSLEWAANYGYTF. The DNA of the CDR3 is TGTGCCAGCAGCTTAGAATGGGCCGCGAACTATGGCTACACCTTC.

This clonotype was detected only a few times. This chain uses TRBV7-2 with TRBJ2-7; unclear D gene. The CDR3 has 12 residues. Germline-derived CDR1 and CDR2 are SGHTA and FQGNSA. V dropped 8 bases and J dropped 4 bases, with 12 bases sitting between them. Written as DNA, the CDR3 is TGTGCCAGCTCCAGACGGGCATACGAGCAGTACTTC. It translates to CASSRRAYEQYF.

In DNA form, the CDR3 reads TGTGCCAGCACTCAGGACCCCCGGGGAACCCTCCACTTT. Protein sequence: CASTQDPRGTLHF. This sequence joins TRBV6-6 and TRBJ1-6, with unresolved D. This CDR3 has 13 amino acids. V dropped 7 bases and J dropped 14 bases, with 18 bases sitting between them. The germline CDR1 and CDR2 sequences are MNHNY and SVGAGI (reference sequence).

The chain joins TRBV6-1 to TRBJ1-4; 7 bases fit TRBD1. Germline V gene lookup returns CDR1 MNHNS and CDR2 SASEGT. The trim removed 1 base at V and 5 bases at J, leaving 4 bases unmatched. This CDR3 is built from 15 residues. The CDR3 sequence is CASSEGDSLNEKLFF. The CDR3 bases are TGTGCCAGCAGTGAAGGGGACAGCCTCAATGAAAAACTGTTTTTT.

With respect to this clonotype: A read error may explain this, as a much larger clone is one base away. The chain employs TRBV20-1 and TRBJ2-5, with D uncertain. The V and J ends lost 3 bases and 7 bases respectively, with 3 bases between them. The CDR3 contains 9 residues. Per the germline V gene, CDR1 is DFQATT and CDR2 is SNEGSKA (reference sequence). The chain's CDR3 is CSARATQYF. DNA of the CDR3: TGCAGTGCTAGGGCGACCCAGTACTTC.

V usage is TRBV5-1 and J usage is TRBJ1-1; the D is unclear. The V end was cut by 4 bases, the J end by 4 bases, with 11 bases between. CDR3 length: 13 amino acids. Germline CDR1 reads SGHRS; CDR2 reads YFSETQ. CDR3 amino acids: CASSMGRVTEAFF. The CDR3 DNA follows: TGCGCCAGCAGCATGGGAAGGGTCACTGAAGCTTTCTTT.

This clonotype appeared a few times. This chain uses TRBV14 with TRBJ1-6; no reliable D call. The CDR3 is 15 residues long. Germline V gives CDR1 SGHDN, CDR2 FVKESK. V dropped 4 bases and J dropped 0 bases, with 7 bases sitting between them. The CDR3 loop is CASSPEGSYNSPLHF. CDR3 DNA sequence: TGTGCCAGCAGCCCTGAGGGCTCCTATAATTCACCCCTCCACTTT.

This clonotype has at least ten counts. The chain uses TRBV2 and TRBJ2-7; D not resolved. This CDR3 has 15 amino acids. V shed 3 bases and J shed 3 bases, with 15 bases lying between them. Germline V gene sequence: CDR1 SNHLY, CDR2 FYNNEI. The CDR3 DNA is TGTGCCAGCAGTGACGACACCCTGGAATACTACGAGCAGTACTTC. Its translation: CASSDDTLEYYEQYF.

This clonotype was observed a few times. This chain uses TRBV7-6 with TRBJ1-2, with 12 bases aligning to TRBD1. J lost 8 bases, V lost 6 bases, and 7 bases had no gene match. The CDR3 has 14 amino acids. The germline V gene encodes CDR1 SGHVS and CDR2 FNYEAQ. DNA of the CDR3: TGTGCCAGCAGAAACCGGGACAGGGGGCTGGGCTACACCTTC. Translated: CASRNRDRGLGYTF.